This entry describes one T cell receptor (beta chain). Only in-frame clones appear in the TCRdb table, and some are missing; sequencing was by immunoSEQ multiplex PCR. This sample has about 48,000 clones, with about 81% found just once. The CDR3 length is 17 residues. Losses at the gene ends were 2 bases for V and 4 bases for J; bases not matched to a gene: 8. Germline CDR1 and CDR2: SGHDT and YYEEEE. The data were taken from a study of OX40 agonist ivuxolimab in advanced cancers. This TCR came from an adult with an advanced solid tumor such as melanoma, head and neck, liver or kidney cancer. The sample consisted of CD4+ or CD8+ T cells sorted from blood, taken in a trial of the OX40 agonist ivuxolimab. The chain is built from TRBV5-6 and TRBJ2-2, with TRBD2 matching 10 bases. In nucleotides, the CDR3 is TGTGCCAGCAGCTTCCTAGCGGGAGAGTTAAGCACCGGGGAGCTGTTTTTT. It codes for CASSFLAGELSTGELFF.